Listed below are T cell receptor beta chains from one sample, sequenced in a study of cytomegalovirus exposure and HLA in healthy donors. Measured with immunoSEQ multiplex PCR; TCRdb has only the in-frame clones, and not every one. The sample lists some 200,000 clones; approximately 12% were seen once. The sequencing input was PBMCs. These receptors came from a man aged 45-65 years in good health and CMV-seropositive. The CDR3 runs from the conserved cysteine through the conserved F or W. A D gene is named only where the DNA matches it firmly. Not every row has a clone size; where given, it reads once, few, many or a size class.

TRBV4-3	few	TRBJ2-1	TRBD2	CASSQSGVIYNEQFF	TGCGCCAGCAGCCAGAGCGGGGTGATCTACAATGAGCAGTTCTTC
TRBV18	-	TRBJ1-6	-	CASSPASGGYNSPLHF	TGTGCCAGCTCACCAGCCTCGGGGGGCTATAATTCACCCCTCCACTTT
TRBV2	-	TRBJ2-5	-	CASSESQVSGETQYF	TGTGCCAGCAGTGAATCTCAGGTGTCGGGGGAGACCCAGTACTTC
TRBV20-1	-	TRBJ2-4	-	CSATGEYIQYF	TGCAGTGCTACAGGGGAGTACATTCAGTACTTC
TRBV5-1	few	TRBJ1-1	-	CASSLANRVATEAFF	TGCGCCAGCAGCTTGGCCAACAGGGTAGCCACTGAAGCTTTCTTT
TRBV19	-	TRBJ2-7	TRBD1	CASRSPDRGGEQYF	TGTGCCAGTAGGAGCCCGGACAGGGGAGGAGAGCAGTACTTC
TRBV4-1	-	TRBJ2-5	TRBD1	CASSQDARGETQYF	TGCGCCAGCAGCCAAGATGCCAGGGGGGAGACCCAGTACTTC
TRBV18	-	TRBJ1-2	TRBD1	CASSPLGAGTGVRYGYTF	TGTGCCAGCTCACCACTGGGGGCCGGGACAGGGGTGCGCTATGGCTACACCTTC
TRBV10-2	few	TRBJ1-5	-	CASSESAGREQPQHF	TGCGCCAGCAGTGAGTCGGCCGGGCGGGAACAGCCCCAGCATTTT
TRBV11-2	-	TRBJ1-2	-	CASSSLRGKNYGYTF	TGTGCCAGCAGCTCACTCAGGGGTAAAAACTATGGCTACACCTTC
TRBV4-1	-	TRBJ1-4	TRBD1	CASSHIAGDRVSEKLFF	TGCGCCAGCAGCCATATCGCGGGGGACAGGGTATCAGAAAAACTGTTTTTT
TRBV28	-	TRBJ2-5	-	CASRKPGVTGKKETQYF	TGTGCCAGCAGAAAGCCGGGGGTTACGGGGAAAAAAGAGACCCAGTACTTC
TRBV5-4	few	TRBJ1-1	TRBD1	CASSKGQTNTEAFF	TGTGCCAGCAGCAAGGGACAGACGAACACTGAAGCTTTCTTT
TRBV9	-	TRBJ2-2	-	CASSVSGTGELFF	TGTGCCAGCAGCGTATCAGGCACCGGGGAGCTGTTTTTT
TRBV6-5	-	TRBJ1-2	-	CASIGTAPNYGYTF	TGTGCCAGCATAGGAACAGCACCTAACTATGGCTACACCTTC
TRBV28	few	TRBJ1-2	-	CASSPQTSNYGYTF	TGTGCCAGCAGTCCTCAGACATCTAACTATGGCTACACCTTC
TRBV7-9	-	TRBJ1-1	-	CASSQFWGGAAEAFF	TGCGCCAGCAGCCAGTTTTGGGGGGGCGCCGCTGAAGCTTTCTTT
TRBV5-6	few	TRBJ1-5	-	CASSFGVNQPQHF	TGTGCCAGCAGCTTCGGGGTCAATCAGCCCCAGCATTTT
TRBV5-4	-	TRBJ2-3	-	CASSFDSKLFTDTQYF	TGTGCCAGCAGCTTCGACAGCAAACTATTCACAGATACGCAGTATTTT
TRBV4-3	-	TRBJ2-3	TRBD2	CASSPRGRADTQYF	TGCGCCAGCAGCCCGCGGGGGAGGGCAGATACGCAGTATTTT
TRBV19	-	TRBJ2-7	TRBD1	CASSISGTGFSYEQYF	TGTGCCAGTAGTATATCGGGGACAGGATTTTCCTACGAGCAGTACTTC
TRBV2	many	TRBJ2-5	TRBD1	CASMRGPQETQYF	TGTGCCAGCATGAGGGGGCCCCAAGAGACCCAGTACTTC
TRBV5-6	-	TRBJ1-2	TRBD1	CASSLAGGGGYTF	TGTGCCAGCAGCTTGGCAGGGGGCGGTGGCTACACCTTC
TRBV19	-	TRBJ1-2	-	CASSIEESPAWGYTF	TGTGCCAGTAGTATAGAAGAAAGTCCTGCGTGGGGCTACACCTTC
TRBV6-6	-	TRBJ1-2	-	CASSSNGYTF	TGTGCCAGCAGTTCAAATGGCTACACCTTC
TRBV19	few	TRBJ1-2	-	CASSIVEGFYGYTF	TGTGCCAGTAGTATAGTTGAGGGCTTCTATGGCTACACCTTC
TRBV2	few	TRBJ1-2	-	CASSQRDLKYGYTF	TGTGCCAGCAGTCAACGGGACTTGAAGTATGGCTACACCTTC
TRBV7-8	-	TRBJ1-3	TRBD1	CASSLGTVSGNTIYF	TGTGCCAGCAGCTTGGGGACAGTCTCTGGAAACACCATATATTTT
TRBV28	few	TRBJ2-5	-	CASSLIRRGQETQYF	TGTGCCAGCAGCCTAATAAGGCGGGGACAAGAGACCCAGTACTTC
TRBV29-1	-	TRBJ1-5	-	CSVAQRGDQPQHF	TGCAGCGTTGCTCAGCGGGGTGATCAGCCCCAGCATTTT
TRBV13	few	TRBJ2-5	TRBD1	CASSRRDRGPRETQYF	TGTGCCAGCAGCCGCCGGGACAGGGGGCCCCGGGAGACCCAGTACTTC
TRBV5-1	few	TRBJ1-1	TRBD1	CASSDRTGGAGSEAFF	TGCGCCAGCAGCGATCGGACAGGGGGCGCGGGATCTGAAGCTTTCTTT
TRBV29-1	-	TRBJ1-5	-	CSVGGGQPSNQPQHF	TGCAGCGTTGGGGGGGGACAACCTAGCAATCAGCCCCAGCATTTT
TRBV28	-	TRBJ1-3	-	CASSPDLSSGNTIYF	TGTGCCAGCAGTCCTGACTTGAGCTCTGGAAACACCATATATTTT
TRBV5-1	-	TRBJ2-2	TRBD1	CASSVDRATGELFF	TGCGCCAGCAGCGTAGACAGGGCCACCGGGGAGCTGTTTTTT
TRBV11-3	few	TRBJ1-5	-	CASSLDHLPAEPQHF	TGTGCCAGCAGCTTAGATCACCTCCCCGCGGAGCCCCAGCATTTT
TRBV7-2	-	TRBJ1-2	-	CASSLDRVNYGYTF	TGTGCCAGCAGCTTAGACAGGGTAAACTATGGCTACACCTTC
TRBV20-1	-	TRBJ2-1	-	CSASPYNEQFF	TGCAGTGCTAGCCCTTACAATGAGCAGTTCTTC
TRBV11-2	-	TRBJ2-3	TRBD2	CASSLSSGGSLTDTQYF	TGTGCCAGCAGCTTGTCTAGCGGGGGCTCATTGACAGATACGCAGTATTTT
TRBV6-1	few	TRBJ2-1	-	CASRQGYNEQFF	TGTGCCAGCAGGCAGGGATACAATGAGCAGTTCTTC
TRBV27	once	TRBJ1-1	-	CASFPFAGASTEAFF	TGTGCCAGCTTCCCTTTCGCGGGGGCTAGCACTGAAGCTTTCTTT
TRBV11-3	-	TRBJ2-2	-	CASSPSLNTGELFF	TGTGCCAGCAGCCCCTCCTTGAACACCGGGGAGCTGTTTTTT
TRBV12-5	few	TRBJ2-3	TRBD2	CASGGTSGGTDTQYF	TGTGCTAGTGGGGGGACTAGCGGGGGCACAGATACGCAGTATTTT
TRBV7-9	few	TRBJ2-2	-	CASPLRGSNTGELFF	TGTGCCAGCCCTCTCAGGGGTTCGAACACCGGGGAGCTGTTTTTT
TRBV9	few	TRBJ1-1	-	CASSLVQGGMNTEAFF	TGTGCCAGCAGCCTCGTACAGGGCGGAATGAACACTGAAGCTTTCTTT
TRBV11-2	few	TRBJ2-3	TRBD1	CASSLDRGTGIDTQYF	TGTGCCAGCAGCTTAGATCGGGGGACAGGGATAGATACGCAGTATTTT
TRBV9	-	TRBJ2-2	-	CASSVLSPGVGGSNSITGELFF	TGTGCCAGCAGCGTATTGTCCCCGGGTGTTGGAGGGAGCAATTCTATCACCGGGGAGCTGTTTTTT
TRBV18	few	TRBJ1-1	-	CASSPPNAGYGTTEAFF	TGTGCCAGCTCACCACCTAACGCGGGGTATGGGACGACTGAAGCTTTCTTT
TRBV7-2	few	TRBJ2-5	TRBD1	CASSLDWTGGKKTQYF	TGTGCCAGCAGCTTAGACTGGACAGGGGGCAAAAAGACCCAGTACTTC
TRBV18	few	TRBJ1-4	TRBD1	CASSPPGGRGPSNEKLFF	TGTGCCAGCTCACCACCTGGGGGAAGGGGGCCGTCTAATGAAAAACTGTTTTTT
TRBV6-6	-	TRBJ1-5	-	CASRPLRGSQPQHF	TGTGCCAGCAGGCCTCTGAGAGGGAGTCAGCCCCAGCATTTT
TRBV7-9	-	TRBJ1-2	-	CASSSAEGGYTF	TGTGCCAGCAGCTCAGCTGAGGGTGGCTACACCTTC
TRBV11-3	-	TRBJ2-5	-	CASSFGQGGSLPQYF	TGTGCCAGCAGCTTCGGACAGGGAGGGAGCCTGCCCCAGTACTTC
TRBV6-1	-	TRBJ2-7	TRBD1	CASSGRGLREQYF	TGTGCCAGCAGCGGCAGGGGGCTACGCGAGCAGTACTTC